The next 21 T cell receptor beta chains were all read from a single sample in a study of PD-1 and CTLA-4 blockade in melanoma. Sequencing used immunoSEQ multiplex PCR; TCRdb keeps in-frame clones, though not all of them. The sample records about 28,000 clones, about 88% being singletons. Specimen: CD8+ T cells from peripheral blood, collected before anti-PD-1 treatment. The receptors come from a human donor with melanoma.

The rearrangement links TRBV28 to TRBJ2-2; 8 bases are shared with TRBD1. V was pared by 3 bases and J by 3 bases, with 9 bases of the junction left unmatched. This CDR3 spans 17 amino acids. The germline CDR1 and CDR2 sequences are MDHEN and SYDVKM. CDR3 coding DNA: TGTGCCAGCAGTTTGGGGCGAGGACAGGGTTACACCGGGGAGCTGTTTTTT. This translates into CASSLGRGQGYTGELFF.

The V and J genes are TRBV23-1 and TRBJ2-3; possibly TRBD1 or TRBD2 for D (6 bases each). TRBV23-1 is noted as an ORF with a role that remains uncertain. Trimming took off 2 bases at V and 2 bases at J, with 23 bases between the two ends. There are 19 residues in the CDR3. The DNA for the CDR3 is TGCGCCAGCAGTCAAAACGGGTTAGGGGGGCTAGTTGACACAGATACGCAGTATTTT. Amino acids: CASSQNGLGGLVDTDTQYF.

J is TRBJ1-1 and V is TRBV28; 8 bases fit TRBD1. Germline trimming cut 2 bases from V and 4 bases from J; bases unmatched to any gene: 9. This CDR3 is 16 amino acids long. Germline V gives CDR1 MDHEN, CDR2 SYDVKM. The CDR3 bases are TGTGCCAGCAGTTTAATGACAGGGGAATTGAGCACTGAAGCTTTCTTT. This codes for CASSLMTGELSTEAFF.

The chain combines TRBV6-5 with TRBJ2-7; 8 bases align to TRBD1. The CDR3 has 14 residues. The V and J ends lost 7 bases and 4 bases, in that order; junction bases with no gene match: 9. CDR1 is MNHEY, CDR2 SVGAGI, per germline. The CDR3 spells CASTDGQGLYEQYF. CDR3 in DNA: TGTGCCAGCACCGACGGACAGGGTTTGTACGAGCAGTACTTC.

The chain uses TRBV25-1 and TRBJ2-1; D call uncertain. Germline assignment: CDR1 MGHDK and CDR2 SYGVNS. The V gene lost 1 base and the J gene lost 5 bases, with 3 bases spanning the gap. The CDR3 is 12 amino acids. The CDR3 DNA reads as TGTGCCAGCAGTGAATTGGACAATGAGCAGTTCTTC. It codes for CASSELDNEQFF.

This clone was found once. The rearrangement joins TRBV29-1 to TRBJ1-1; 7 nucleotides match TRBD1. Germline CDR1 SQVTM, CDR2 ANQGSEA. The CDR3 length is 15 residues. Trimming removed 5 bases from V and 1 base from J; junction bases left unmatched: 10. Written as DNA, the CDR3 is TGCAGCGTTCAATTAGGACAGGCTGCGAACACTGAAGCTTTCTTT. This codes for CSVQLGQAANTEAFF.

The rearrangement joins TRBV5-6 to TRBJ1-5; 7 positions agree with TRBD1. The CDR3 spans 14 residues. Germline CDR1 is SGHDT and CDR2 is YYEEEE. The V gene end was trimmed by 5 bases and the J gene end by 7 bases; junction bases not matched to a gene: 9. CDR3 loop: CASSSEGAGQPQHF. CDR3 coding DNA: TGTGCCAGCAGTTCAGAGGGGGCGGGCCAGCCCCAGCATTTT.

V and J are TRBV27 and TRBJ2-6; D tentatively fits TRBD1 or TRBD2 (5 bases each). V was pared by 3 bases and J by 4 bases, with 10 bases between. Germline CDR1 and CDR2: MNHEY and SMNVEV (reference sequence). The CDR3 sequence is 15 residues long. The CDR3 loop is CASSLRGSGANVLTF. The CDR3 DNA follows: TGTGCCAGCAGTTTGAGGGGTTCCGGGGCCAACGTCCTGACTTTC.

The V gene is TRBV9, the J gene TRBJ2-3, with 9 bases identical to TRBD1. Germline V gene sequence: CDR1 SGDLS, CDR2 YYNGEE. With 4 bases clipped from V and 3 bases from J, the junction kept 6 bases outside the gene matches. The CDR3 spans 15 residues. CDR3 loop: CASSHSGTGTDTQYF. DNA of the CDR3: TGTGCCAGCAGCCACTCCGGGACAGGGACAGATACGCAGTATTTT.

This clone was seen once. The rearrangement links TRBV5-8 to TRBJ2-1; 8 nucleotides match TRBD2. Trimming at V came to 1 base and at J to 7 bases, leaving 4 bases not matched to a gene. Germline loops: CDR1 SGHTS, CDR2 YDEGEE. This CDR3 region has 14 residues. CDR3 in DNA: TGTGCCAGCAGCTTGCGAGCGGGAGTGAATGAGCAGTTCTTC. Translating gives CASSLRAGVNEQFF.

The V gene is TRBV15, the J gene TRBJ1-5; 8 nucleotides line up with TRBD1. The germline gives CDR1 LNHNV, CDR2 YYDKDF (reference sequence). The CDR3 covers 16 residues. Trimming at V came to 4 bases and at J to 4 bases, leaving 9 bases not matched to a gene. CDR3 amino acids: CATSTGQDLLNQPQHF. The CDR3 coding sequence is TGTGCCACCAGCACGGGACAGGACCTACTAAATCAGCCCCAGCATTTT.

V and J are TRBV30 and TRBJ1-5; D call uncertain. CDR3 length equals 14 residues. Germline values: CDR1 GTSNPN, CDR2 SVGIG (reference sequence). V was cut by 4 bases and J by 4 bases, with 14 bases left in between. The CDR3 DNA reads TGTGCCTGGAAGGTAGGAAGCGTGAATCAGCCCCAGCATTTT. It translates to CAWKVGSVNQPQHF.

This clone was counted once. V and J are TRBV7-9 and TRBJ1-1; D gene unclear. The CDR3 consists of 12 residues. The V gene's germline CDR1 is SEHNR and CDR2 FQNEAQ (reference sequence). Trimming removed 1 base at V and 8 bases at J, with 8 bases between. DNA of the CDR3: TGTGCCAGCAGCTTAGGTCAGCTGGAAGCTTTCTTT. This encodes CASSLGQLEAFF. The variable domain in full, completed from reference TRBV7-9 and TRBJ1-1, reads DTGVSQNPRHKITKRGQNVTFRCDPISEHNRLYWYRQTLGQGPEFLTYFQNEAQLEKSRLLSDRFSAERPKGSFSTLEIQRTEQGDSAMYLCASSLGQLEAFFGQGTRLTVV.

The CDR3 loop reads CASSPGQGIHEQYF. The CDR3 nucleotides read TGCGCCAGCAGCCCGGGACAGGGAATCCACGAGCAGTACTTC. The J gene is TRBJ2-7, the V gene TRBV4-1, with TRBD1 matching over 9 bases. Looked up from germline, CDR1 is MGHRA and CDR2 is YSYEKL. Germline trimming cut 4 bases from V and 5 bases from J; bases unmatched to any gene: 6. This CDR3 has 14 amino acids.

This chain connects TRBV28 to TRBJ2-5, with D possibly being TRBD1 (7 bases). In germline, CDR1 is MDHEN, CDR2 SYDVKM. The V and J ends lost 6 bases and 1 base respectively, with 18 bases between them. This CDR3 contains 16 residues. The CDR3 nucleotides are TGTGCCAGCAGCTTCACAGGGGCGGGGTTCCAAGAGACCCAGTACTTC. This gives the protein CASSFTGAGFQETQYF.

The rearrangement links TRBV28 to TRBJ1-5, with 7 bases identical to TRBD1. Germline V lookup: CDR1 MDHEN, CDR2 SYDVKM. Trimming at V came to 1 base and at J to 4 bases, leaving 4 bases not matched to a gene. The CDR3 totals 15 residues. The CDR3 loop reads CASSLLGQPNQPQHF. The CDR3 DNA sequence: TGTGCCAGCAGTTTATTGGGACAGCCGAATCAGCCCCAGCATTTT.

V gene TRBV28 combines with J gene TRBJ1-5; D gene ambiguous. V lost 8 bases, J lost 2 bases, and 7 bases lay in between. From germline, CDR1 is MDHEN and CDR2 SYDVKM. CDR3 length equals 12 residues. The CDR3 nucleotides are TGTGCCAGCCGAAGGGGCAATCAGCCCCAGCATTTT. This translates into CASRRGNQPQHF. The full variable domain, rest sourced from reference TRBV28 and TRBJ1-5, is DVKVTQSSRYLVKRTGEKVFLECVQDMDHENMFWYRQDPGLGLRLIYFSYDVKMKEKGDIPEGYSVSREKKERFSLILESASTNQTSMYLCASRRGNQPQHFGDGTRLSIL.

The chain has TRBV28 and TRBJ2-7; 7 bases line up with TRBD1. There are 14 residues in the CDR3. Germline V gene sequence: CDR1 MDHEN, CDR2 SYDVKM. After removal of 7 bases from V and 3 bases from J, the junction contained 9 bases not matched to a gene. The CDR3 DNA is TGTGCCAGCACCCAAGACAGGGTCATCTACGAGCAGTACTTC. Its translation: CASTQDRVIYEQYF.

The rearrangement links TRBV29-1 to TRBJ2-3; 11 positions agree with TRBD1. CDR3 length: 16 amino acids. Per the germline V gene, CDR1 is SQVTM and CDR2 is ANQGSEA. Trimming took 1 base from V and 4 from J; bases not matched to a gene: 7. CDR3 amino acids: CSVEVPGQGDPDTQYF. Here the CDR3 DNA reads TGCAGCGTTGAAGTTCCGGGACAGGGGGACCCAGATACGCAGTATTTT.

V is TRBV5-5 and J is TRBJ1-3; D is unclear. This CDR3 is 15 amino acids long. The germline V gene has CDR1 SGHKS and CDR2 YYEKEE (reference sequence). V was cut by 1 base and J by 0 bases, with 8 bases left in between. The CDR3 DNA sequence: TGTGCCAGCAGCTTGTCCCGTAACTCTGGAAACACCATATATTTT. Its protein is CASSLSRNSGNTIYF.

The chain recombines TRBV27 with TRBJ2-1; D unclear. The ends were cut back, 6 bases at V and 6 bases at J, with 12 bases in the middle. CDR1 MNHEY and CDR2 SMNVEV come from the germline V gene (reference sequence). This CDR3 has 13 residues. CDR3 DNA sequence: TGTGCCAGCAGCGTTAGCCCCTCCAATGAGCAGTTCTTC. It translates to CASSVSPSNEQFF.